These 32 T cell receptor beta chains came from one sample sequenced in a study of shared clonotypes between healthy human individuals. Measured with immunoSEQ multiplex PCR; TCRdb has only the in-frame clones, and not every one. The sample yields 110,000 or so clones, about 63% seen once. The sequenced material came from memory CD8+ T cells sorted from blood. Subset in this sample: CD45RO+ cells pooled with CCR7-negative TemRA cells. These receptors were taken from a woman aged 25 to 39 in good health.

The gene calls are TRBV9 and TRBJ2-3; 7 positions match TRBD2. Germline CDR1 SGDLS, CDR2 YYNGEE. The CDR3 loop spans 15 amino acids. V shed 2 bases and J 6 bases; nucleotides not matched to a gene: 9. The CDR3 sequence is CASSVELAIVDTQYF. The CDR3 coding sequence is TGTGCCAGCAGCGTGGAACTAGCGATTGTCGATACGCAGTATTTT. Full variable domain (outside the CDR3, taken from reference TRBV9 and TRBJ2-3): DSGVTQTPKHLITATGQRVTLRCSPRSGDLSVYWYQQSLDQGLQFLIQYYNGEERAKGNILERFSAQQFPDLHSELNLSSLELGDSALYFCASSVELAIVDTQYFGPGTRLTVL.

A remark on this clone: This likely stems from a read error, as it lies one base from a far larger clone. V gene TRBV19 combines with J gene TRBJ2-1; 9 nucleotides agree with TRBD2. V lost 8 bases and J lost 7; bases outside the gene matches: 6. Germline CDR1 and CDR2: LNHDA and SQIVND (reference sequence). The CDR3 runs 13 residues. As DNA, the CDR3 is TGTGCCAGTGCCAGGACTAGCGTTAATGAGCAGTTCTTC. It translates to CASARTSVNEQFF.

The J gene is TRBJ1-5, the V gene TRBV28; D remains unclear. The germline V gene has CDR1 MDHEN and CDR2 SYDVKM. CDR3 length equals 12 residues. The ends were cut back, 7 bases at V and 7 bases at J, with 11 bases in the middle. CDR3 in amino acids: CASNRPLQPQHF. The CDR3 coding sequence is TGTGCCAGCAACCGCCCCTTACAGCCCCAGCATTTT.

The rearrangement joins TRBV25-1 to TRBJ1-1; TRBD1 aligns across 8 bases. Germline trimming cut 4 bases from V and 6 bases from J; bases unmatched to any gene: 10. The CDR3 consists of 15 residues. Germline V gives CDR1 MGHDK, CDR2 SYGVNS. As DNA, the CDR3 is TGTGCCAGCAGTGTAGGACAGGGAGATCTCTCTGAAGCTTTCTTT. It encodes CASSVGQGDLSEAFF. The full variable domain, rest sourced from reference TRBV25-1 and TRBJ1-1, is EADIYQTPRYLVIGTGKKITLECSQTMGHDKMYWYQQDPGMELHLIHYSYGVNSTEKGDLSSESTVSRIRTEHFPLTLESARPSHTSQYLCASSVGQGDLSEAFFGQGTRLTVV.

The chain carries TRBV6-5 and TRBJ2-3; D is possibly TRBD1 (5 bases). CDR3 length equals 13 residues. V lost 7 bases and J lost 1, with 9 bases in between. CDR1 and CDR2 from the germline V gene are MNHEY and SVGAGI. The chain's CDR3 is CASTGRGTDTQYF. The CDR3 nucleotides are TGTGCCAGCACGGGCAGGGGCACAGATACGCAGTATTTT.

The chain links TRBV7-9 to TRBJ1-2; D not certain. Trimming removed 6 bases at V and 4 bases at J, with 18 bases between. This CDR3 has 15 amino acids. Germline V lookup: CDR1 SEHNR, CDR2 FQNEAQ (reference sequence). The CDR3 loop is CASRYRDVYPYGYTF. The CDR3 DNA is TGTGCCAGCAGGTACCGCGACGTTTATCCCTATGGCTACACCTTC.

This clone was detected a few times. This rearrangement joins TRBV6-1 to TRBJ2-3, with D possibly being TRBD1 or TRBD2 (5 bases each). Trimming removed 7 bases at V and 4 bases at J, with 12 bases between. The germline CDR1 and CDR2 sequences are MNHNS and SASEGT. CDR3 length: 13 amino acids. As DNA, the CDR3 is TGTGCCAGCACTATGGGGGAATCAGATACGCAGTATTTT. It yields the protein CASTMGESDTQYF.

The genes are TRBV25-1 and TRBJ2-1, with 11 bases that match TRBD1. Germline V CDR1 and CDR2: MGHDK, SYGVNS. The V and J ends lost 2 bases and 6 bases, in that order; junction bases with no gene match: 12. The length of the CDR3 is 18 residues. As DNA, the CDR3 is TGTGCCAGCAGTGAAGGACAGGTCCTGGGGACAGGGGGCAATGAGCAGTTCTTC. Its protein is CASSEGQVLGTGGNEQFF.

The chain uses TRBV7-8 and TRBJ1-1, with 11 bases that match TRBD1. This CDR3 is 14 amino acids long. V was clipped by 5 bases and J by 5 bases; unmatched bases: 4. Germline loops: CDR1 SGHVS, CDR2 FQNEAQ. For the CDR3, the DNA is TGTGCCAGCAGCGGTGGGACAGGGGGTACTGAAGCTTTCTTT. Encoded protein: CASSGGTGGTEAFF.

The rearrangement links TRBV28 to TRBJ1-4; D is unresolved. Deletions cut 11 bases from V and 3 bases from J, with 16 bases between. Per the germline V gene, CDR1 is MDHEN and CDR2 is SYDVKM. The CDR3 runs 14 residues. CDR3 residues: CASNCKVPNEKLFF. The DNA of the CDR3 is TGTGCCTCAAACTGCAAGGTCCCTAATGAAAAACTGTTTTTT. Drawing the rest from reference TRBV28 and TRBJ1-4, the complete variable domain is DVKVTQSSRYLVKRTGEKVFLECVQDMDHENMFWYRQDPGLGLRLIYFSYDVKMKEKGDIPEGYSVSREKKERFSLILESASTNQTSMYLCASNCKVPNEKLFFGSGTQLSVL.

This clone was found once. V and J are TRBV27 and TRBJ1-5; D is uncertain. Germline V CDR1 and CDR2: MNHEY, SMNVEV (reference sequence). This CDR3 has 14 residues. Trimming pared 1 base from V and 5 bases from J, leaving 9 bases between. CDR3 sequence: CASSLWGRDQPQHF. The CDR3 DNA follows: TGTGCCAGCAGTTTATGGGGTAGGGATCAGCCCCAGCATTTT.

This chain joins TRBV5-1 and TRBJ2-7, with D uncertain. Germline V gene sequence: CDR1 SGHRS, CDR2 YFSETQ. Trimming pared 3 bases from V and 0 bases from J, leaving 19 bases between. The CDR3 is 17 residues long. DNA for the CDR3: TGCGCCAGCAGCTGGGAAACGGGTGGTTTGGGCTCCTACGAGCAGTACTTC. Encoded protein: CASSWETGGLGSYEQYF.

V gene TRBV5-4 combines with J gene TRBJ2-3, with D hard to call. V gave up 4 bases and J gave up 0 bases, with 12 bases separating them. Germline V gene lookup returns CDR1 SGHNT and CDR2 YYREEE (reference sequence). The CDR3 has 15 amino acids. The CDR3 DNA is TGTGCCAGCAGCCAAGATTACGGGAGCACAGATACGCAGTATTTT. Translated, it gives CASSQDYGSTDTQYF.

This chain links TRBV25-1 with TRBJ2-2, with TRBD2 matching 7 bases. CDR3 length: 17 residues. Trimming removed 2 bases from V and 6 bases from J; junction bases left unmatched: 12. Germline V gene sequence: CDR1 MGHDK, CDR2 SYGVNS. The CDR3: CASSEGFGGDPSGELFF. The CDR3 nucleotides read TGTGCCAGCAGTGAAGGGTTTGGGGGGGATCCGTCCGGGGAGCTGTTTTTT.

There are a few counts of this clone. The V gene is TRBV5-4, the J gene TRBJ1-5; D is perhaps TRBD1 (5 bases). Trimming removed 0 bases from V and 3 bases from J, with 7 bases in between. CDR3 length: 14 residues. The germline CDR1 and CDR2 sequences are SGHNT and YYREEE (reference sequence). For the CDR3, the DNA is TGTGCCAGCAGCTTGGACAGGACCAATCAGCCCCAGCATTTT. Protein sequence: CASSLDRTNQPQHF.

The sample holds a few counts of this clone. The rearrangement joins TRBV5-1 to TRBJ2-7; 10 positions match TRBD2. The germline gives CDR1 SGHRS, CDR2 YFSETQ. The CDR3 has 14 residues. V was clipped by 1 base and J by 3 bases; unmatched bases: 1. The CDR3 nucleotides are TGCGCCAGCAGCTTGTCTAGCGGGAGCTACGAGCAGTACTTC. The encoded protein is CASSLSSGSYEQYF.

The chain combines TRBV2 with TRBJ2-7; D is unclear. Trimming left V 6 bases short and J 6 bases short, with 15 bases between. Germline values: CDR1 SNHLY, CDR2 FYNNEI. The CDR3 sequence is 13 residues long. CDR3: CASRWKHRVEQYF. CDR3 nucleotides: TGTGCCAGCAGATGGAAACACCGCGTCGAGCAGTACTTC.

This clone was observed many times. J is TRBJ2-7 and V is TRBV9, with 11 bases fitting TRBD2. Germline CDR1 SGDLS, CDR2 YYNGEE. This CDR3 region has 14 residues. V shed 4 bases and J 5 bases; nucleotides not matched to a gene: 5. The CDR3 loop reads CASSLAGGSDEQYF. The DNA for the CDR3 is TGTGCCAGCAGCTTAGCGGGAGGGTCCGACGAGCAGTACTTC.

V gene TRBV7-8 combines with J gene TRBJ1-5; the D is unclear. CDR1 is SGHVS, CDR2 FQNEAQ, per germline. V lost 8 bases and J lost 0, with 20 bases in between. The CDR3 runs to 17 residues. The CDR3 sequence: CASPSRRKTYSNQPQHF. DNA of the CDR3: TGTGCCAGCCCGAGCCGCCGGAAAACCTATAGCAATCAGCCCCAGCATTTT.

This clone has just a few counts. The gene calls are TRBV4-1 and TRBJ2-7, with 10 bases that match TRBD1. The CDR3 extends over 14 amino acids. V shed 4 bases and J 2 bases; nucleotides not matched to a gene: 2. In germline, CDR1 is MGHRA, CDR2 YSYEKL. CDR3 in DNA: TGCGCCAGCAGCCGAGACAGGGGGCCCTACGAGCAGTACTTC. This encodes CASSRDRGPYEQYF.

This chain joins TRBV2 and TRBJ1-5; D unclear. This CDR3 contains 15 residues. The germline V gene has CDR1 SNHLY and CDR2 FYNNEI. V shed 2 bases and J shed 4 bases, with 12 bases lying between them. In DNA form, the CDR3 reads TGTGCCAGCAGTGAAATCGGGATAGGAAATCAGCCCCAGCATTTT. It yields the protein CASSEIGIGNQPQHF.

In regard to this clone: The sample has other DNA sequences that encode this CDR3 too. V and J are TRBV9 and TRBJ2-3, with no clear D. CDR3 length equals 13 residues. Germline CDR1 is SGDLS and CDR2 is YYNGEE. The V end was cut by 1 base, the J end by 1 base, with 4 bases between. The CDR3 spells CASSVTGTDTQYF. The CDR3, as DNA: TGTGCCAGCAGCGTAACGGGCACAGATACGCAGTATTTT.

The gene calls are TRBV27 and TRBJ1-4; the D gene is possibly TRBD1 (5 bases). This CDR3 has 13 residues. Trimming stripped 6 bases from V and 6 bases from J, with 11 bases between. Per the germline V gene, CDR1 is MNHEY and CDR2 is SMNVEV (reference sequence). The CDR3 nucleotides read TGTGCCAGCAGACCTCAGGGAGATGAAAAACTGTTTTTT. Encoded protein: CASRPQGDEKLFF.

The gene calls are TRBV4-1 and TRBJ1-2, with 8 bases identical to TRBD1. Germline loops: CDR1 MGHRA, CDR2 YSYEKL. With V trimmed by 6 bases and J by 2 bases, 11 bases remained unmatched. There are 16 residues in the CDR3. CDR3 bases: TGCGCCAGCAGTCAACTTGGGACAGGTTTGAACTATGGCTACACCTTC. Protein sequence: CASSQLGTGLNYGYTF.

This clone was detected ten times or more. V and J are TRBV2 and TRBJ2-7; 9 nucleotides align to TRBD2. CDR3 length: 15 amino acids. The V gene end was trimmed by 10 bases and the J gene end by 2 bases; junction bases not matched to a gene: 12. The germline V gene has CDR1 SNHLY and CDR2 FYNNEI. This CDR3 reads CAIRWRTSEPYEQYF. The DNA for the CDR3 is TGTGCCATCCGATGGAGGACTAGCGAACCCTACGAGCAGTACTTC. The variable domain in full, completed from reference TRBV2 and TRBJ2-7, reads EPEVTQTPSHQVTQMGQEVILRCVPISNHLYFYWYRQILGQKVEFLVSFYNNEISEKSEIFDDQFSVERPDGSNFTLKIRSTKLEDSAMYFCAIRWRTSEPYEQYFGPGTRLTVT.

The chain joins TRBV7-9 to TRBJ1-1, with D hard to call. Between the trimmed V and J ends, which lost 2 bases and 5 bases, there was a span of 15 bases. Germline CDR1 reads SEHNR; CDR2 reads FQNEAQ (reference sequence). The CDR3 is 15 amino acids. The CDR3 bases are TGTGCCAGCAGCTTATCGGGGTACGTCGGGACTGAAGCTTTCTTT. Amino acids: CASSLSGYVGTEAFF.

The DNA for the CDR3 is TGTGCCAGCAGCCCCGACTGGGGCGTTGAAGCGAACACCGGGGAGCTGTTTTTT. It translates to CASSPDWGVEANTGELFF. The V and J genes are TRBV5-8 and TRBJ2-2; possibly TRBD1 for D (5 bases). V was trimmed by 4 bases and J by 0 bases, leaving 19 bases between them. CDR3 size: 18 residues. Germline V gives CDR1 SGHTS, CDR2 YDEGEE.

This clone was detected a few times. The rearrangement links TRBV5-4 to TRBJ2-4; D may be TRBD2 (5 bases). The CDR3 extends over 16 amino acids. The germline V gene encodes CDR1 SGHNT and CDR2 YYREEE (reference sequence). Trimming shortened V by 0 bases and J by 1 base, and 11 bases separated the two germline ends. The CDR3 DNA is TGTGCCAGCAGCTTGGATCGGGGATGGGCCAAAAACATTCAGTACTTC. Translation gives CASSLDRGWAKNIQYF.

This clone was recorded many times. The chain carries TRBV7-9 and TRBJ1-2, with TRBD1 matching over 8 bases. The CDR3 has 14 residues. The junction had 6 bases not matched to a gene; V was cut back by 5 bases and J by 4 bases. CDR1 SEHNR and CDR2 FQNEAQ come from the germline V gene (reference sequence). The CDR3 DNA follows: TGTGCCAGCAGCGTCGGACAGGGAGGCTATGGCTACACCTTC. This translates into CASSVGQGGYGYTF.

J is TRBJ2-7 and V is TRBV29-1, with D perhaps TRBD1 (6 bases). Looked up from germline, CDR1 is SQVTM and CDR2 is ANQGSEA. The CDR3 loop spans 14 amino acids. Trimming removed 7 bases at V and 0 bases at J, with 16 bases between. Here the CDR3 DNA reads TGCAGCGCGAGGGACAAGGGTACCTCCTACGAGCAGTACTTC. Its protein is CSARDKGTSYEQYF.

Concerning this clone: Within the sample, other DNA sequences also encode this same CDR3. The gene calls are TRBV7-9 and TRBJ2-7; the D is unclear. Looked up from germline, CDR1 is SEHNR and CDR2 is FQNEAQ (reference sequence). The CDR3 runs to 13 residues. V gave up 0 bases and J gave up 3 bases, with 6 bases separating them. The CDR3 DNA sequence: TGTGCCAGCAGCTTAGCGGTTAGCTACGAGCAGTACTTC. Amino acids: CASSLAVSYEQYF. Supplemented by reference TRBV7-9 and TRBJ2-7, the full variable domain reads DTGVSQNPRHKITKRGQNVTFRCDPISEHNRLYWYRQTLGQGPEFLTYFQNEAQLEKSRLLSDRFSAERPKGSFSTLEIQRTEQGDSAMYLCASSLAVSYEQYFGPGTRLTVT.

This chain joins TRBV2 and TRBJ1-5; D uncertain. This CDR3 comprises 15 residues. Between the trimmed V and J ends, which lost 5 bases and 3 bases, there was a span of 14 bases. In germline, CDR1 is SNHLY, CDR2 FYNNEI. CDR3 bases: TGTGCCAGCAGTCCTCGGGTGGTAGACAATCAGCCCCAGCATTTT. Its protein is CASSPRVVDNQPQHF.